This T cell receptor beta chain is from a study of blood T cell repertoires in COVID-19. Looked up from germline, CDR1 is MNHEY and CDR2 is SVGEGT. J lost 10 bases, V lost 9 bases, and 9 bases had no gene match. This CDR3 is built from 12 residues. Methods used by the authors: Amplifying reference gene primers gave estimates of nucleated cell counts. The protocol was immunoSEQ multiplex PCR, while the TCRdb copy is restricted to in-frame clones and leaves out a portion. Clone size and V and J calls were adopted from that table, with D and trimming inferred from the DNA. The table records about 88,000 clones, about two thirds of them present only once.

The specimen was peripheral blood. This chain joins TRBV6-2 or TRBV6-3 and TRBJ1-1; TRBD1 matches at 9 bases. This sequence was found in a woman aged 60-75 years in a cohort sampled during active or convalescent COVID-19. The CDR3 loop reads CASSDRGQGAFF. Written as DNA, the CDR3 is TGTGCCAGTAGTGATAGGGGACAGGGAGCTTTCTTT.